This T cell receptor (beta chain) appears in the sequencing data of a study of T cell repertoires in cytomegalovirus infection. Across the whole study: CMV epitopes, recently identified HLA-C-restricted and well-studied HLA-B-restricted, were used. It can be stated that public TCR beta signatures indicated CMV infection as well as a matching HLA type. Findings and limits, study-wide: Using cumulative public TCR beta family frequency, the authors identified those who carried CMV together with the relevant HLA.

Of note for this clonotype: What it binds is unknown.

CDR1 and CDR2 from the germline V gene are MNHEY and SMNVEV (reference sequence). The length of the CDR3 is 16 residues. V was clipped by 2 bases and J by 1 base, with 13 bases between them. Each CDR3 protein gets one entry after TCRdb re-called the reads with MiXCR. The repertoire holds about a million distinct CDR3 sequences, with approximately 30% as singletons. This TCR derives from a human donor in good health (CMV status not recorded). Some clones in this sample may be carry-over from other donors' samples. This chain uses TRBV27 with TRBJ2-3, with D perhaps assigned TRBD1 or TRBD2 (6 bases each). The sequenced sample was cultured CD8+ T cells from PBMCs, obtained from culture after CMV antigen stimulation. This CDR3 is CASSLPKRGGTDTQYF. In DNA, the CDR3 is TGTGCCAGCAGTTTACCAAAAAGGGGGGGCACAGATACGCAGTATTTT.